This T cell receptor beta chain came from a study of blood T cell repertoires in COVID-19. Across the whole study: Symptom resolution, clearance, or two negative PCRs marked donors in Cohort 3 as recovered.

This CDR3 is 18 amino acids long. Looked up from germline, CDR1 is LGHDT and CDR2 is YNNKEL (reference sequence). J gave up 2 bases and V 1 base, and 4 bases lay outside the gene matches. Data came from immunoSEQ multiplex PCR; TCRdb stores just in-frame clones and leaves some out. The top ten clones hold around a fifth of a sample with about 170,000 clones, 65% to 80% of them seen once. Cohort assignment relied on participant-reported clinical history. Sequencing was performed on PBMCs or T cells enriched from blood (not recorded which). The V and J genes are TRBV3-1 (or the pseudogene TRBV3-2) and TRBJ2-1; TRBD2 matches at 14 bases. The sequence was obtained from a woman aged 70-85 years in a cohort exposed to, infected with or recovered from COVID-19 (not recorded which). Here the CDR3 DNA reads TGTGCCAGCAGCCAAGGACTAGCGGGAGGGCCCCCCTACAATGAGCAGTTCTTC. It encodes CASSQGLAGGPPYNEQFF.